One sample yielded the 20 T cell receptor beta chains listed below, sequenced in a study of blood T cell repertoires in COVID-19. Assay: immunoSEQ multiplex PCR; the TCRdb copy retains only in-frame clones and omits some. Among about 230,000 clones, approximately 87% were seen once, and the ten largest hold 2.6%. The sample was peripheral blood. All receptors come from a woman aged 70-85 years with active or convalescent COVID-19.

The chain couples TRBV5-4 to TRBJ2-7; 7 bases agree with TRBD2. Germline lookup yields CDR1 SGHNT and CDR2 YYREEE (reference sequence). The CDR3 contains 15 residues. V shed 2 bases, J shed 0 bases, and the junction held 5 bases outside the gene matches. CDR3 in amino acids: CASSLIGGSSYEQYF. CDR3 nucleotide sequence: TGTGCCAGCAGCTTAATCGGCGGGAGCTCCTACGAGCAGTACTTC. Drawing the rest from reference TRBV5-4 and TRBJ2-7, the complete variable domain is ETGVTQSPTHLIKTRGQQVTLRCSSQSGHNTVSWYQQALGQGPQFIFQYYREEENGRGNFPPRFSGLQFPNYSSELNVNALELDDSALYLCASSLIGGSSYEQYFGPGTRLTVT.

In DNA, the CDR3 is TGTGCCAGTAGTATTGGGCTAGCGGGAGTTCCGTGGCAGTTCTTC. Translating it yields CASSIGLAGVPWQFF. The V and J genes are TRBV19 and TRBJ2-1, with 10 bases identical to TRBD2. The J segment lost 12 bases and the V segment lost 3 bases, leaving 11 bases of the junction unmatched. This CDR3 spans 15 amino acids. CDR1 and CDR2 from the germline V gene are LNHDA and SQIVND (reference sequence).

V gene TRBV30 combines with J gene TRBJ2-1, with 8 bases aligning to TRBD1. CDR3 length: 13 residues. V shed 8 bases, J shed 2 bases, and the junction held 5 bases outside the gene matches. The germline CDR1 and CDR2 sequences are GTSNPN and SVGIG (reference sequence). CDR3 residues: CALQGAPYNEQFF. In DNA form, the CDR3 reads TGTGCCCTTCAGGGGGCCCCCTACAATGAGCAGTTCTTC.

This clone turned up a few times. The chain combines TRBV7-9 with TRBJ2-3, with D perhaps matching TRBD2 (5 bases). V was cut by 0 bases and J by 5 bases, with 12 bases left in between. The CDR3 runs to 15 residues. The germline gives CDR1 SEHNR, CDR2 FQNEAQ (reference sequence). The CDR3 sequence is CASSLAIGKQDTQYF. For the CDR3, the DNA is TGTGCCAGCAGCTTAGCGATCGGGAAGCAAGATACGCAGTATTTT.

This clone was counted once. The rearrangement joins TRBV4-1 to TRBJ2-7; 8 bases are a match to TRBD1. The J segment lost 3 bases and the V segment lost 4 bases, leaving 5 bases of the junction unmatched. Germline CDR1 is MGHRA and CDR2 is YSYEKL. This CDR3 is built from 14 residues. CDR3 protein: CASSLTGELYEQYF. CDR3 DNA: TGCGCCAGCAGCCTGACAGGGGAACTCTACGAGCAGTACTTC.

The chain couples TRBV3-1 (or the pseudogene TRBV3-2) to TRBJ2-1; tentatively, D is TRBD2 (5 bases). Trimming removed 0 bases from V and 5 bases from J, with 17 bases in between. Germline values: CDR1 LGHDT, CDR2 YNNKEL (reference sequence). The CDR3 runs to 17 residues. The CDR3 loop reads CASSQDLGGSVHNEQFF. For the CDR3, the DNA is TGTGCCAGCAGCCAAGATCTTGGTGGGAGCGTCCACAATGAGCAGTTCTTC.

The V and J genes are TRBV7-3 and TRBJ1-2; 8 bases are a match to TRBD1. Looked up from germline, CDR1 is SGHTA and CDR2 is FQGTGA. This CDR3 comprises 14 residues. Trimming cost V 5 bases and J 7 bases; bases outside gene matches: 9. This chain's CDR3 is CASSPYDRGVGYTF. CDR3 in DNA: TGTGCCAGCAGCCCCTACGACAGGGGAGTTGGCTACACCTTC.

CDR3 sequence (DNA): TGTGCCAGCTCACGAGTGGGGAGTGGTGAGCAGTACTTC. Protein product: CASSRVGSGEQYF. The V call is TRBV18, the J call TRBJ2-7; a possible D gene is TRBD2 (5 bases). V lost 4 bases, J lost 7 bases, and 14 bases lay in between. The CDR3 consists of 13 residues. Germline CDR1 and CDR2: KGHSH and LQKENI.

The chain combines TRBV5-8 with TRBJ2-7, with TRBD1 matching over 9 bases. The CDR3 loop spans 14 amino acids. The V segment lost 6 bases and the J segment 2 bases; nucleotides outside the gene matches: 6. Germline V gene data show CDR1 as SGHTS and CDR2 as YDEGEE. Here the CDR3 reads CASTRQGGPYEQYF. The CDR3 coding sequence is TGTGCCAGCACCCGACAGGGGGGCCCCTACGAGCAGTACTTC.

This rearrangement joins TRBV10-2 to TRBJ2-1, with D possibly TRBD2 on 7 matching bases. CDR1 WSHSY and CDR2 SAAADI come from the germline V gene. This CDR3 is 16 amino acids long. V gave up 9 bases and J gave up 7 bases, with 25 bases separating them. CDR3 coding DNA: TGCGCCAGTAGAGGATCCGGGGCGGGGGCATTAAATGAGCAGTTCTTC. As protein: CASRGSGAGALNEQFF.

This clone was counted only a few times. The chain employs TRBV4-3 and TRBJ2-7; D is ambiguous. V lost 0 bases, J lost 2 bases, and 14 bases lay in between. The CDR3 is 16 amino acids. The germline CDR1 and CDR2 sequences are LGHNA and YSLEER. The CDR3 reads CASSQELAGATYEQYF. CDR3 DNA: TGCGCCAGCAGCCAAGAATTAGCTGGTGCGACCTACGAGCAGTACTTC.

The chain uses TRBV6-5 and TRBJ2-4; possible D gene TRBD1, 6 bases. CDR3 length equals 14 residues. Trimming took off 7 bases at V and 2 bases at J, with 12 bases between the two ends. CDR1 is MNHEY and CDR2 is SVGAGI in the germline V gene. The CDR3 here is CASITGSPKNIQYF. The CDR3 DNA reads as TGTGCCAGCATTACAGGGTCCCCCAAAAACATTCAGTACTTC.

The CDR3 region is CSASFGTGELFF. The CDR3, as DNA: TGCAGTGCTAGTTTCGGGACCGGGGAGCTGTTTTTT. This chain links TRBV20-1 with TRBJ2-2; D gene unclear. The CDR3 has 12 amino acids. CDR1 is DFQATT and CDR2 is SNEGSKA in the germline V gene (reference sequence). The V gene lost 3 bases and the J gene lost 5 bases, with 7 bases spanning the gap.

The gene calls are TRBV5-1 and TRBJ2-3; TRBD2 might be the D (6 bases). There are 14 residues in the CDR3. Looked up from germline, CDR1 is SGHRS and CDR2 is YFSETQ. The V gene lost 5 bases and the J gene lost 3 bases, with 13 bases spanning the gap. The DNA of the CDR3 is TGCGCCAGCAGTGGGGTCGCGGGGACAGATACGCAGTATTTT. It is translated as CASSGVAGTDTQYF.

The chain recombines TRBV6-5 with TRBJ1-2; the match to TRBD1 covers 7 bases. The CDR3 has 15 residues. J gave up 4 bases and V 5 bases, and 10 bases lay outside the gene matches. Germline V gives CDR1 MNHEY, CDR2 SVGAGI. CDR3 protein: CASSTIDRVAYGYTF. The CDR3 nucleotides read TGTGCCAGCAGTACTATTGACAGGGTTGCCTATGGCTACACCTTC.

This chain uses TRBV11-3 with TRBJ2-3, with TRBD1 matching over 7 bases. V was pared by 1 base and J by 5 bases, with 3 bases of the junction left unmatched. This CDR3 contains 14 residues. Germline values: CDR1 SGHNT, CDR2 YENEEA. The CDR3 here is CASSLGQGEDTQYF. The CDR3 DNA sequence: TGTGCCAGCAGCTTAGGCCAGGGGGAAGATACGCAGTATTTT.

The V gene is TRBV19, the J gene TRBJ2-2, with TRBD2 identical over 7 bases. Germline V gives CDR1 LNHDA, CDR2 SQIVND (reference sequence). The CDR3 runs 14 residues. Unmatched junction bases numbered 6, after V lost 8 bases and J lost 3 bases. Here the CDR3 reads CASSTSQYTGELFF. CDR3 DNA sequence: TGTGCCAGTTCGACTAGCCAGTACACCGGGGAGCTGTTTTTT. The whole variable domain, filled in from reference TRBV19 and TRBJ2-2, reads DGGITQSPKYLFRKEGQNVTLSCEQNLNHDAMYWYRQDPGQGLRLIYYSQIVNDFQKGDIAEGYSVSREKKESFPLTVTSAQKNPTAFYLCASSTSQYTGELFFGEGSRLTVL.

In its sample, this clone was seen a few times. The chain couples TRBV11-3 to TRBJ2-1, with TRBD1 identical over 9 bases. Germline CDR1 is SGHNT and CDR2 is YENEEA. The CDR3 contains 16 residues. V was pared by 5 bases and J by 5 bases, with 10 bases of the junction left unmatched. This CDR3 is CASSPSSGQGNNEQFF. DNA for the CDR3: TGTGCCAGCAGCCCCTCCTCCGGACAGGGGAACAATGAGCAGTTCTTC.

The V call is TRBV3-1 (or the pseudogene TRBV3-2), the J call TRBJ2-1; D is ambiguous. Germline CDR1 reads LGHDT; CDR2 reads YNNKEL (reference sequence). V lost 1 base and J lost 12, with 10 bases in between. The CDR3 extends over 12 amino acids. The CDR3 loop reads CASSQVSTRQFF. DNA of the CDR3: TGTGCCAGCAGCCAAGTATCCACAAGGCAGTTCTTC.

The V and J genes are TRBV7-2 and TRBJ1-5, with TRBD1 as a possible D gene (5 bases). There are 14 residues in the CDR3. From germline, CDR1 is SGHTA and CDR2 FQGNSA. With 2 bases removed from V and 6 bases from J, the gap between germline ends came to 11 bases. Written as DNA, the CDR3 is TGTGCCAGCAGCTTACGCCAGGGCCCTCAGCCCCAGCATTTT. It is translated as CASSLRQGPQPQHF. The whole variable domain, filled in from reference TRBV7-2 and TRBJ1-5, reads GAGVSQSPSNKVTEKGKDVELRCDPISGHTALYWYRQSLGQGLEFLIYFQGNSAPDKSGLPSDRFSAERTGGSVSTLTIQRTQQEDSAVYLCASSLRQGPQPQHFGDGTRLSIL.